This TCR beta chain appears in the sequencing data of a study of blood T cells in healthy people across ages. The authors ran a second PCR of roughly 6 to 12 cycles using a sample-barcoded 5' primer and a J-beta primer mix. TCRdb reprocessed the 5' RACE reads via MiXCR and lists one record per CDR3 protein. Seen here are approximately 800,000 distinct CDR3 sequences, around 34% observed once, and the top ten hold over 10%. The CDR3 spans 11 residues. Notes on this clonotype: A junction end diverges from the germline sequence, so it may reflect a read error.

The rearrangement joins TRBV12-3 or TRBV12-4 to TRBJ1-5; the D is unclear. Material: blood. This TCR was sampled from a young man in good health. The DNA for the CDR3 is TGTGCCGGCAGTTTAGGTCAGCCCCAGCATTTT. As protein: CAGSLGQPQHF.